The text below deals with one T cell receptor beta chain. There is no known antigen for this receptor. The record has no base qualities; no much larger clone is one base away. This record comes from a study of blood T cell repertoires in COVID-19 (dated by TCRdb to 2020 to 2022). Describing the broader study: Collaborator samples came from the United States, Italy and Spain and covered acute and convalescent phases of COVID-19. Where available, HLA class I and class II types were taken from metadata supplied by the sample provider and were not determined by assay-based typing. Subjects who had been exposed to COVID-19, were actively infected with it, or had recovered from it provided the deeply sampled blood TCRbeta repertoires that made up the dataset. The material from the prospective study consisted of cDNA or gDNA derived from T cells, B-cell-depleted T cells, or PBMCs. The repertoires were released in a freely available public database meant as a resource for research on the immune response to SARS-CoV-2. Samples were obtained from the ongoing ImmuneRACE study (first 160 participants) and from about 1,300 subjects provided by 6 global collaborators. Sample metadata almost always included a de-identified subject ID, COVID-19 status, age in years and sex.

At the junction V is shortened by 0 bases and J by 8 bases, with 19 bases in between. From its cysteine to its phenylalanine, the CDR3 spans 17 amino acids. Just CDR3 DNA is preserved here, 51 bases in frame from base 1. Reading the germline V gene gives CDR1 LGHNA and CDR2 YNFKEQ. One collaborating source in Seattle enrolled patients while the patients were actively infected and followed the patients over time throughout the course of disease. Collaborating institutions collected whole blood in K2EDTA tubes following their own protocols. Collaborator samples were shipped for TCRbeta analysis as frozen whole blood, isolated PBMCs, or DNA extracted from either sample type. TCRbeta CDR3 regions were amplified from genomic DNA by means of the immunoSEQ Assay, a bias-controlled multiplex PCR. The original methods were these. Nucleated cell counts per sample were estimated from amplification of reference gene primers within the assay. To quantify the absolute abundance of each unique TCRbeta CDR3 rearrangement, sequence reads were collapsed and filtered. Productive Simpson clonality was computed per sample as the square root of Simpson's diversity index over productive rearrangements. TCRdb carries this immuneACCESS record with in-frame sequences only. Its versions omit some clonotypes, under half of them owing to an unresolved V gene in the studies checked, with the rest unexplained. Clone size and the V and J calls come from that table; the DNA yielded D and trimming. The sample records about 150,000 clones, 84% of which are singletons. The biggest ten clones account for around 2.9% of the sample.

The paper as a whole reports these results and caveats: How much clinical and demographic metadata was included differed by source and by participant, and the metadata was provided uncurated.

This sequence was found in a woman aged 80 or over with COVID-19, enrolled during active disease. Sequencing was done on a sample of peripheral blood. The chain couples TRBV4-2 to TRBJ1-4, with an unclear D gene assignment. The nucleotide sequence is given as TGTGCCAGCAGCCAAGATCTAGGGAGAGCTTTGGGGGAAAAACTGTTTTTT. Its product reads: CASSQDLGRALGEKLFF.